The 11 T cell receptor beta chains in this list originate from one sample, sequenced in a study of cytomegalovirus exposure and HLA in healthy donors. The PCR had 60 Vbeta and 13 Jbeta primers. Clones were sequenced by immunoSEQ multiplex PCR, and TCRdb holds only the in-frame ones, with some missing. The repertoire holds 150,000 to 200,000 clones, with roughly 80% as singletons. The sequencing sample was made of PBMCs. Source of these receptors: a middle-aged man in good health and CMV-seronegative.

The chain combines TRBV10-2 with TRBJ2-1; D is unclear. V lost 3 bases and J lost 7, with 7 bases in between. The germline gives CDR1 WSHSY, CDR2 SAAADI. There are 12 residues in the CDR3. CDR3 loop: CASSDRRNEQFF. CDR3 nucleotides: TGCGCCAGCAGTGACAGGCGAAATGAGCAGTTCTTC.

This chain uses TRBV10-3 with TRBJ2-3; 7 bases fit TRBD2. Germline CDR1 reads ENHRY; CDR2 reads SYGVKD. V lost 3 bases, J lost 6 bases, and 9 bases stayed unmatched. The CDR3 runs 15 residues. For the CDR3, the DNA is TGTGCCATCAGTGAAGATTTGGGGGGGTCGGATACGCAGTATTTT. Its translation: CAISEDLGGSDTQYF.

The chain is built from TRBV5-6 and TRBJ2-5; the match to TRBD2 covers 9 bases. This CDR3 has 13 residues. Germline-derived CDR1 and CDR2 are SGHDT and YYEEEE. V lost 5 bases to trimming and J lost 3 bases; unmatched junction nucleotides: 2. As DNA, the CDR3 is TGTGCCAGCAGTGGACTAGCGAAAGAGACCCAGTACTTC. Protein sequence: CASSGLAKETQYF.

The chain has TRBV2 and TRBJ1-4; D possibly corresponds to TRBD1 (6 bases). The CDR3 contains 15 residues. Germline CDR1 SNHLY, CDR2 FYNNEI. V lost 6 bases to trimming and J lost 6 bases, with 17 bases between them. The DNA for the CDR3 is TGTGCCAGCAGGACCCAGGGGTATGACGATGAAAAACTGTTTTTT. Its translation is CASRTQGYDDEKLFF.

The chain carries TRBV7-2 and TRBJ2-3, with D possibly TRBD1 on 5 matching bases. Germline V lookup: CDR1 SGHTA, CDR2 FQGNSA. Deletions cut 5 bases from V and 4 bases from J, with 16 bases between. This CDR3 has 15 residues. The CDR3 reads CASSADLRVADTQYF. In DNA, the CDR3 is TGTGCCAGCAGCGCAGATCTCAGGGTGGCAGATACGCAGTATTTT.

This chain connects TRBV28 to TRBJ2-7, with D unresolved. Between the trimmed V and J ends, which lost 3 bases and 4 bases, there was a span of 4 bases. The CDR3 runs 11 residues. Germline CDR1 and CDR2: MDHEN and SYDVKM. The CDR3 DNA sequence: TGTGCCAGCAGTTTCGGGTACGAGCAGTACTTC. It specifies CASSFGYEQYF.

The chain employs TRBV9 and TRBJ1-5; D gene ambiguous. CDR3 length: 15 residues. Trimming cost V 0 bases and J 5 bases, with 12 bases left between them. Germline V gene lookup returns CDR1 SGDLS and CDR2 YYNGEE. The CDR3 nucleotides read TGTGCCAGCAGCGTAGACGGGGTTGGGGATCAGCCCCAGCATTTT. It yields the protein CASSVDGVGDQPQHF.

This chain joins TRBV7-2 and TRBJ1-5; D not certain. The germline V and J ends were trimmed by 2 bases and 4 bases, with 9 bases remaining between them. Germline CDR1 SGHTA, CDR2 FQGNSA. CDR3 length: 14 residues. The CDR3: CASSLPEVNQPQHF. The CDR3 DNA follows: TGTGCCAGCAGCTTACCGGAGGTAAATCAGCCCCAGCATTTT.

The chain carries TRBV15 and TRBJ2-3; 8 positions match TRBD2. Germline V gives CDR1 LNHNV, CDR2 YYDKDF (reference sequence). CDR3 length equals 15 residues. The J segment lost 4 bases and the V segment lost 0 bases, leaving 3 bases of the junction unmatched. The CDR3 here is CATSRERGAADTQYF. Written as DNA, the CDR3 is TGTGCCACCAGCAGAGAGCGGGGGGCCGCAGATACGCAGTATTTT.

The chain joins TRBV7-8 to TRBJ1-4; the match to TRBD1 covers 7 bases. The CDR3 totals 14 residues. V lost 7 bases to trimming and J lost 4 bases; unmatched junction nucleotides: 6. Germline loops: CDR1 SGHVS, CDR2 FQNEAQ. CDR3 region: CASIGGTDNEKLFF. For the CDR3, the DNA is TGTGCCAGCATTGGAGGGACAGATAATGAAAAACTGTTTTTT.

V is TRBV7-9 and J is TRBJ1-1; tentative D call: TRBD1 (6 bases). Trimming cost V 4 bases and J 7 bases, with 13 bases left between them. The CDR3 contains 13 residues. Germline lookup yields CDR1 SEHNR and CDR2 FQNEAQ (reference sequence). The CDR3 DNA is TGTGCCAGCAGCTACAGGGTAGGAGGTGAAGCTTTCTTT. Encoded protein: CASSYRVGGEAFF.